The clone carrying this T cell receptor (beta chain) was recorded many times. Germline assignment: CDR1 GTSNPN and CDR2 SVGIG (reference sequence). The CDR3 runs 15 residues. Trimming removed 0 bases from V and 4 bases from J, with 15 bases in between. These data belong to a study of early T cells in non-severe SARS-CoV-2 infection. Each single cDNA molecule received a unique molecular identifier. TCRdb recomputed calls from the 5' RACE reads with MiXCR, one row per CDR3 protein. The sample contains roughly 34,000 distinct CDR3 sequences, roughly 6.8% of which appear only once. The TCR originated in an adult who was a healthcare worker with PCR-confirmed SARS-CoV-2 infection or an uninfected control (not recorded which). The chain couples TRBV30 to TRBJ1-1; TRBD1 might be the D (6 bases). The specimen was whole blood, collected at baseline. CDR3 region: CAWSVRGATGTEAFF. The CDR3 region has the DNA TGTGCCTGGAGTGTACGGGGGGCCACGGGCACTGAAGCTTTCTTT.